The 21 T cell receptor beta chains below were found in one sample sequenced in a study of cytomegalovirus exposure and HLA in healthy donors. The protocol was immunoSEQ multiplex PCR, while the TCRdb copy is restricted to in-frame clones and leaves out a portion. This repertoire shows over 110,000 clones, more than 85% found once; its top ten account for around 10%. Sequenced sample: PBMCs. The source is a man aged 18 to 35 in good health and CMV-seropositive.

This clone was observed once. This chain uses TRBV14 with TRBJ2-1; D is ambiguous. In germline, CDR1 is SGHDN, CDR2 FVKESK. The CDR3 is 16 residues long. With 3 bases removed from V and 4 bases from J, the gap between germline ends came to 16 bases. The chain's CDR3 is CASSQRVISSYNEQFF. For the CDR3, the DNA is TGTGCCAGCAGCCAGAGAGTGATATCTTCTTACAATGAGCAGTTCTTC.

The chain is built from TRBV2 and TRBJ2-1, with 8 positions matching TRBD2. The CDR3 runs 17 residues. Trimming at V came to 6 bases and at J to 6 bases, leaving 16 bases not matched to a gene. The germline V gene encodes CDR1 SNHLY and CDR2 FYNNEI. CDR3 nucleotides: TGTGCCAGCAGGGGGGTCGGGGGGACTAGTCTCGGCAATGAGCAGTTCTTC. Translated: CASRGVGGTSLGNEQFF.

The chain couples TRBV9 to TRBJ2-1; possible D gene TRBD2, 5 bases. Germline CDR1 and CDR2: SGDLS and YYNGEE. V lost 3 bases and J 9 bases, leaving 13 bases between the germline ends. CDR3 length: 13 amino acids. The CDR3: CASSAVNRGEQFF. The CDR3 bases are TGTGCCAGCAGCGCAGTCAACCGGGGTGAGCAGTTCTTC.

The V and J genes are TRBV5-1 and TRBJ1-3; no definite D call. V lost 5 bases to trimming and J lost 0 bases, with 12 bases between them. The CDR3 is 15 amino acids. Germline loops: CDR1 SGHRS, CDR2 YFSETQ. The CDR3 DNA is TGCGCCAGCAGTCGTGACACGTTCTCTGGAAACACCATATATTTT. Protein: CASSRDTFSGNTIYF.

This clone was observed once. The chain carries TRBV4-2 and TRBJ1-2; maybe TRBD1 (5 bases). With 4 bases removed from V and 3 bases from J, the gap between germline ends came to 6 bases. CDR1 is LGHNA and CDR2 is YNFKEQ in the germline V gene. The CDR3 loop spans 12 amino acids. In DNA form, the CDR3 reads TGTGCCAGCAGCCGGGGGGACTATGGCTACACCTTC. The encoded protein is CASSRGDYGYTF.

V gene TRBV30 combines with J gene TRBJ2-1; 10 bases map to TRBD2. The V gene's germline CDR1 is GTSNPN and CDR2 SVGIG (reference sequence). The V and J ends lost 0 bases and 5 bases, in that order; junction bases with no gene match: 19. CDR3 size: 20 residues. CDR3 bases: TGTGCCTGGAGTGTACAAACTACTAGCGGGACCACCGGCGACGACAATGAGCAGTTCTTC. Its translation is CAWSVQTTSGTTGDDNEQFF. Full variable domain (missing parts from reference TRBV30 and TRBJ2-1): SQTIHQWPATLVQPVGSPLSLECTVEGTSNPNLYWYRQAAGRGLQLLFYSVGIGQISSEVPQNLSASRPQDRQFILSSKKLLLSDSGFYLCAWSVQTTSGTTGDDNEQFFGPGTRLTVL.

This rearrangement joins TRBV9 to TRBJ1-5; perhaps TRBD1 as D (5 bases). Germline V gene sequence: CDR1 SGDLS, CDR2 YYNGEE. Trimming shortened V by 0 bases and J by 4 bases, and 5 bases separated the two germline ends. The CDR3 loop spans 13 amino acids. In DNA form, the CDR3 reads TGTGCCAGCAGCGTAGCAGGGAATCAGCCCCAGCATTTT. This sequence encodes CASSVAGNQPQHF. The whole variable domain, filled in from reference TRBV9 and TRBJ1-5, reads DSGVTQTPKHLITATGQRVTLRCSPRSGDLSVYWYQQSLDQGLQFLIQYYNGEERAKGNILERFSAQQFPDLHSELNLSSLELGDSALYFCASSVAGNQPQHFGDGTRLSIL.

The chain couples TRBV2 to TRBJ2-5; D uncertain. This CDR3 spans 13 amino acids. Trimming stripped 8 bases from V and 9 bases from J, with 19 bases between. Germline V gene data show CDR1 as SNHLY and CDR2 as FYNNEI. CDR3: CASAPGTTAPQYF. CDR3 coding DNA: TGTGCCAGCGCCCCCGGCACTACGGCCCCCCAGTACTTC.

The V gene is TRBV9, the J gene TRBJ2-3, with 8 bases lining up with TRBD2. This CDR3 is 15 amino acids long. The germline gives CDR1 SGDLS, CDR2 YYNGEE. Germline trimming cut 0 bases from V and 4 bases from J; bases unmatched to any gene: 4. The CDR3 sequence is CASSVAGGRSDTQYF. In DNA, the CDR3 is TGTGCCAGCAGCGTAGCGGGAGGGCGGTCAGATACGCAGTATTTT.

The rearrangement links TRBV6-1 to TRBJ1-6, with D maybe TRBD1 (5 bases). V gave up 7 bases and J gave up 7 bases, with 11 bases separating them. The CDR3 runs 13 residues. Germline V lookup: CDR1 MNHNS, CDR2 SASEGT. DNA for the CDR3: TGTGCCAGCATAGGCGACAGCAATTCACCCCTCCACTTT. Its protein is CASIGDSNSPLHF.

This chain connects TRBV5-4 to TRBJ2-1, with D maybe TRBD2 (7 bases). The CDR3 extends over 16 amino acids. V lost 6 bases and J lost 0, with 16 bases in between. Germline CDR1 SGHNT, CDR2 YYREEE (reference sequence). The CDR3: CASTTGGGSSYNEQFF. The CDR3 DNA follows: TGTGCCAGCACCACTGGGGGCGGGAGCTCCTACAATGAGCAGTTCTTC.

The chain couples TRBV4-2 to TRBJ2-2, with D maybe TRBD2 (5 bases). The germline gives CDR1 LGHNA, CDR2 YNFKEQ. The CDR3 has 13 amino acids. V lost 6 bases to trimming and J lost 2 bases, with 7 bases between them. CDR3: CASRGRNTGELFF. CDR3 DNA: TGTGCCAGCAGGGGGAGAAACACCGGGGAGCTGTTTTTT.

This chain connects TRBV7-2 to TRBJ2-7; TRBD1 is a possible D gene (5 bases). CDR3 length equals 12 residues. V lost 2 bases and J lost 4, with 6 bases in between. Germline CDR1 is SGHTA and CDR2 is FQGNSA. CDR3 residues: CASSLRGYEQYF. CDR3 DNA: TGTGCCAGCAGCTTAAGGGGTTACGAGCAGTACTTC.

This chain connects TRBV2 to TRBJ1-1; the D is unclear. Trimming shortened V by 5 bases and J by 9 bases, and 10 bases separated the two germline ends. Germline V lookup: CDR1 SNHLY, CDR2 FYNNEI. The CDR3 has 11 residues. The CDR3 is CASSRDLKAFF. As DNA, the CDR3 is TGTGCCAGCAGTCGGGATTTAAAAGCTTTCTTT.

This rearrangement joins TRBV19 to TRBJ2-3; 7 positions match TRBD2. CDR1 is LNHDA and CDR2 is SQIVND in the germline V gene (reference sequence). V was clipped by 8 bases and J by 1 base; unmatched bases: 9. This CDR3 spans 15 amino acids. The CDR3 DNA is TGTGCCAGTCGCCCTAGCGGTTCCCGCACAGATACGCAGTATTTT. Amino acid sequence: CASRPSGSRTDTQYF.

V gene TRBV5-4 combines with J gene TRBJ2-7; a possible D gene is TRBD1 (6 bases). This CDR3 region has 14 residues. V lost 0 bases and J 5 bases, leaving 12 bases between the germline ends. The germline V gene encodes CDR1 SGHNT and CDR2 YYREEE (reference sequence). Written as DNA, the CDR3 is TGTGCCAGCAGCTTGGCCCGGGACATTAACGAGCAGTACTTC. Its protein is CASSLARDINEQYF.

The table lists this clone with a count of one. The chain uses TRBV27 and TRBJ2-3; no definite D call. Deletions cut 6 bases from V and 2 bases from J, with 12 bases between. The length of the CDR3 is 14 residues. Germline V gene data show CDR1 as MNHEY and CDR2 as SMNVEV (reference sequence). CDR3 region: CASSGGFLTDTQYF. For the CDR3, the DNA is TGTGCCAGCAGCGGCGGTTTTCTCACAGATACGCAGTATTTT.

The V gene is TRBV19, the J gene TRBJ2-7; maybe TRBD1 (5 bases). The CDR3 length is 14 residues. Germline CDR1 is LNHDA and CDR2 is SQIVND (reference sequence). The V end was cut by 1 base, the J end by 9 bases, with 16 bases between. The CDR3 DNA reads as TGTGCCAGTAGTATAGGGCAGGGCCTTGGTAGGCAGTACTTC. Translation: CASSIGQGLGRQYF. The whole variable domain, filled in from reference TRBV19 and TRBJ2-7, reads DGGITQSPKYLFRKEGQNVTLSCEQNLNHDAMYWYRQDPGQGLRLIYYSQIVNDFQKGDIAEGYSVSREKKESFPLTVTSAQKNPTAFYLCASSIGQGLGRQYFGPGTRLTVT.

The chain employs TRBV6-6 and TRBJ2-1; 9 positions match TRBD2. Trimming took 0 bases from V and 4 from J; bases not matched to a gene: 4. Germline V CDR1 and CDR2: MNHNY, SVGAGI (reference sequence). This CDR3 comprises 16 residues. The CDR3 protein is CASSYSTSGGYNEQFF. In DNA, the CDR3 is TGTGCCAGCAGTTACTCGACTAGCGGAGGATACAATGAGCAGTTCTTC.

The table lists this clone with a count of one. The V gene is TRBV30, the J gene TRBJ2-7, with a possible D match to TRBD1 (7 bases). The germline gives CDR1 GTSNPN, CDR2 SVGIG (reference sequence). This CDR3 has 13 residues. V lost 3 bases and J lost 3, with 12 bases in between. CDR3 sequence: CAWSRGASYEQYF. For the CDR3, the DNA is TGTGCCTGGAGCAGGGGGGCAAGCTACGAGCAGTACTTC.

This clone appeared a few times. Mismatch with germline at one junction end may stem from a read error. This chain joins TRBV7-7 and TRBJ2-7; TRBD2 matches 10 bases. This CDR3 region has 13 residues. CDR1 is SSHAT, CDR2 FNYEAQ, per germline (reference sequence). Here the CDR3 DNA reads TGTGCTAGCAGCTTGAGCGGGGGGGACGAGCAGTACTTC. Translating it yields CASSLSGGDEQYF.